This T cell receptor beta chain derives from a study of cytomegalovirus exposure and HLA in healthy donors. Study-wide context: Of fewer than 450 genotyped donors, approximately 80% clustered with self-reported Caucasian donors.

Findings of the study overall: Several top significant clusters appeared, in a later analysis, to be linked to common viral pathogens. It was about 150 TCR beta chains that were listed as cytomegalovirus-associated.

There are 13 residues in the CDR3. Trimming took 4 bases from V and 6 from J, leaving 10 bases between them. CDR1 is SGHRS, CDR2 YFSETQ, per germline. Each donor was nominally healthy when sampled (though unrecorded immune exposures were likely). The study ran its PCR with 60 Vbeta and 13 Jbeta primers. Sequenced by immunoSEQ multiplex PCR; TCRdb stores in-frame clones only, minus some. The sample carries roughly 200,000 clones, 65% to 85% recorded once. Comment on this clone: What it binds is not known.

Input material: PBMCs. The receptor comes from a boy aged 2-15 years in good health and CMV-seronegative. This chain uses TRBV5-1 with TRBJ2-2; D unresolved. As DNA, the CDR3 is TGCGCCAGCAGCCCTCGCCAGTCCGGGGAGCTGTTTTTT. Translated: CASSPRQSGELFF.